The rows below give T cell receptor beta chains drawn from one sample of a study of shared clonotypes between healthy human individuals. Method: immunoSEQ multiplex PCR; TCRdb's copy keeps in-frame clones and lacks some. The data show approximately 2.5 million clones, approximately 93% seen once. The sample consisted of naive CD4+ T cells from PBMCs. These receptor sequences come from a man between 18 and 29 years old in good health. Some clones in this sample may be carry-over from other donors' samples. Both conserved end residues are trimmed from each CDR3.

V gene	J gene	CDR3 protein
TRBV7-9	TRBJ1-2	ASSLMQAGGYT
TRBV9	TRBJ1-5	ASSYTDSNQPQH
TRBV5-1	TRBJ2-1	ASSTETGVGEQF
TRBV5-6	TRBJ1-2	ASSLGTGGVVGYT
TRBV28	TRBJ2-4	ASSLLAGAAKNIQY
TRBV6-1	TRBJ2-7	ASSTPLGTENPS
TRBV6-1	TRBJ1-2	ASSEADIRTGTHGYT
TRBV9	TRBJ1-2	ASSAWTGDYGYT
TRBV6-6	TRBJ1-1	ASSYSVAGNTEAF
TRBV7-6	TRBJ1-3	ASSSNRDGPLH
TRBV12-5	TRBJ2-7	ASGFRRTSGNYEQY
TRBV7-9	TRBJ2-7	ASSPRLADTYEQY
TRBV5-1	TRBJ2-1	ASGLAGYNEQF
TRBV30	TRBJ2-1	AWSASSAYNEQF
TRBV18	TRBJ2-7	ASSPLTGSYEQY